Described below is a single T cell receptor (beta chain) sequence and its context. Other DNA sequences from this sample encode an identical CDR3 as well. V lost 3 bases and J lost 5; bases outside the gene matches: 0. Germline loops: CDR1 KGHSH, CDR2 LQKENI. There are 14 residues in the CDR3. These data belong to a study of blood T cell repertoires in COVID-19. Method: immunoSEQ multiplex PCR; TCRdb's copy keeps in-frame clones and lacks some. This table has some 99,000 clones, around 80% appearing once. The rearrangement joins TRBV18 to TRBJ2-2, with 10 bases fitting TRBD1. This receptor was identified in a woman of 80 years or more with active or convalescent COVID-19. The sample comprised peripheral blood. This chain's CDR3 is CASSPGQGTGELFF. DNA of the CDR3: TGTGCCAGCTCACCGGGACAGGGGACCGGGGAGCTGTTTTTT.